A single sample is the source of the 6 T cell receptor beta chains below, sequenced in a study of OX40 agonist ivuxolimab in advanced cancers. Only in-frame clones appear in the TCRdb table, and some are missing; sequencing was by immunoSEQ multiplex PCR. This table has some 100,000 clones, about nine tenths appearing once. This sample comprised CD4+ or CD8+ T cells sorted from blood, obtained in a trial of the OX40 agonist ivuxolimab. Source of these receptors: an adult with an advanced solid tumor such as melanoma, head and neck, liver or kidney cancer.

The CDR3 sequence is CASSGDRETQYF. In DNA form, the CDR3 reads TGTGCCAGCAGTGGGGACCGAGAGACCCAGTACTTC. This chain connects TRBV6-1 to TRBJ2-5; perhaps D is TRBD1 or TRBD2 (5 bases each). Germline lookup yields CDR1 MNHNS and CDR2 SASEGT. Between the trimmed V and J ends, which lost 4 bases and 4 bases, there was a span of 7 bases. This CDR3 is 12 amino acids long.

The chain carries TRBV7-8 and TRBJ1-1; unclear D gene. The CDR3 has 15 amino acids. Germline CDR1 is SGHVS and CDR2 is FQNEAQ. V was shortened by 2 bases and J by 1 base, with 11 bases between the two germline ends. CDR3 protein: CASSLLGRTNTEAFF. CDR3 nucleotides: TGTGCCAGCAGCTTATTGGGCCGAACGAACACTGAAGCTTTCTTT.

The J gene is TRBJ1-2, the V gene TRBV2; 10 bases match TRBD1. Germline CDR1 and CDR2: SNHLY and FYNNEI. The length of the CDR3 is 14 residues. With V trimmed by 6 bases and J by 8 bases, 9 bases remained unmatched. CDR3 in DNA: TGTGCCAGCAGGCCTGGACAGGGGGGGGAAGGCTACACCTTC. Its translation: CASRPGQGGEGYTF.

This clone was recorded only once. The CDR3 loop reads CAWSVITAEAFF. In DNA, the CDR3 is TGTGCCTGGAGTGTAATAACGGCCGAAGCTTTCTTT. The V gene is TRBV30, the J gene TRBJ1-1; D is unclear. CDR3 length equals 12 residues. Germline loops: CDR1 GTSNPN, CDR2 SVGIG (reference sequence). Trimming took 0 bases from V and 8 from J, leaving 10 bases between them.

The chain combines TRBV6-5 with TRBJ1-5; perhaps TRBD1 as D (6 bases). V was pared by 0 bases and J by 5 bases, with 11 bases between. CDR3 size: 15 residues. Germline V lookup: CDR1 MNHEY, CDR2 SVGAGI. The CDR3 sequence is CASSYSYRADQPQHF. In DNA form, the CDR3 reads TGTGCCAGCAGTTACTCATACAGGGCGGATCAGCCCCAGCATTTT.

V and J are TRBV5-1 and TRBJ2-7; 12 bases align to TRBD1. Per germline, CDR1 SGHRS and CDR2 YFSETQ. After removal of 8 bases from V and 4 bases from J, the junction contained 16 bases not matched to a gene. The CDR3 runs 17 residues. Here the CDR3 reads CASCQGPGTGGQYEQYF. The CDR3 DNA sequence: TGCGCCAGTTGTCAGGGCCCCGGGACAGGGGGCCAATACGAGCAGTACTTC.